One TCR beta chain is described in this entry. The target antigen is unknown. The PCR was carried out with 60 Vbeta primers and 13 Jbeta primers. Assay used: immunoSEQ multiplex PCR; TCRdb lists only in-frame clones, some missing. The data show just over 95,000 clones, with 65% to 80% seen just once and 6.5% to 8.5% held by the top ten. The germline CDR1 and CDR2 sequences are SGHKS and YYEKEE (reference sequence). Deletions cut 3 bases from V and 3 bases from J, with 13 bases between. The CDR3 is 14 amino acids. This sample was included in a study of cytomegalovirus exposure and HLA in healthy donors. General study points: Earlier analysis found most TCR beta V segments productive about 87% or about 30% of the time.

The V call is TRBV5-5, the J call TRBJ2-7, with TRBD1 as a possible D gene (5 bases). The TCR originated in a human donor in good health. Material: PBMCs. CDR3 DNA sequence: TGTGCCAGCAGCTCGGACACGGCACTCTACGAGCAGTACTTC. As protein: CASSSDTALYEQYF.